The source of this TCR beta chain is a study of blood T cell repertoires in COVID-19. TCRdb's table, derived via immunoSEQ multiplex PCR, lists solely in-frame clones and lacks some. This table holds approximately 140,000 clones, 80% to 85% found once. The CDR3 loop spans 16 amino acids. Germline lookup yields CDR1 GTSNPN and CDR2 SVGIG (reference sequence). Between the trimmed V and J ends, which lost 2 bases and 3 bases, there was a span of 17 bases. This chain uses TRBV30 with TRBJ2-1, with D tentatively TRBD1 (5 bases). What was sequenced was peripheral blood. The TCR comes from a man aged 55 to 70 with acute or convalescent COVID-19. CDR3 in amino acids: CAWSSKGPINYNEQFF. The DNA for the CDR3 is TGTGCCTGGAGTAGTAAGGGGCCCATCAACTACAATGAGCAGTTCTTC.